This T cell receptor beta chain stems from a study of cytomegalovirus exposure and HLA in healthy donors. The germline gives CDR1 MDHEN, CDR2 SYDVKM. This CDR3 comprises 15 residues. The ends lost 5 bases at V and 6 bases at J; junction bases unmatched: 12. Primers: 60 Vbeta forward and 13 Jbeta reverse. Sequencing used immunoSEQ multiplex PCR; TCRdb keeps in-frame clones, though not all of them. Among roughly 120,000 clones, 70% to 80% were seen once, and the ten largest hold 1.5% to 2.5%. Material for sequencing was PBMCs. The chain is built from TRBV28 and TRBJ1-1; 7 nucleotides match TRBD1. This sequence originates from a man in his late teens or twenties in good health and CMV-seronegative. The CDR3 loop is CASSATGSWVAEAFF. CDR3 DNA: TGTGCCAGCAGTGCGACAGGGAGTTGGGTAGCTGAAGCTTTCTTT.